Each of the 5 T cell receptor beta chains below was sequenced from the same sample in a study of CD8+ T cells in alopecia areata. Isolated RNA was reverse transcribed into cDNA used as the sequencing template. Sequencing was performed with immunoSEQ multiplex PCR; in TCRdb, only in-frame clones are kept and a portion is missing. The repertoire consists of some 220,000 clones, with about three fifths occurring once and the leading ten covering roughly 1.6%. Sample treatment: oral pan-JAK inhibitor, 5-10 mg twice daily. The material sequenced was CD4+ T cells sorted from blood, taken at week 4, from a patient treated with tofacitinib. The receptor set was obtained from a human donor with alopecia areata.

The chain recombines TRBV2 with TRBJ2-3; D gene ambiguous. The CDR3 spans 13 residues. Looked up from germline, CDR1 is SNHLY and CDR2 is FYNNEI. Trimming removed 8 bases from V and 2 bases from J, with 11 bases in between. The CDR3 is CASPNKDTDTQYF. The CDR3 DNA sequence: TGTGCCAGCCCGAATAAAGACACAGATACGCAGTATTTT.

The sample holds one count of this clone. The chain employs TRBV30 and TRBJ1-1; a possible D gene is TRBD1 (6 bases). Trimming took 0 bases from V and 2 from J, leaving 10 bases between them. CDR3 size: 14 residues. The germline CDR1 and CDR2 sequences are GTSNPN and SVGIG (reference sequence). In DNA form, the CDR3 reads TGTGCCTGGAGTGTGAGGGGGATCAACACTGAAGCTTTCTTT. Its translation is CAWSVRGINTEAFF.

The rearrangement uses TRBV4-2 and TRBJ2-3, with a weak D call TRBD2 (6 bases). Looked up from germline, CDR1 is LGHNA and CDR2 is YNFKEQ. Trimming removed 3 bases at V and 1 base at J, with 14 bases between. The length of the CDR3 is 16 residues. CDR3 sequence (DNA): TGTGCCAGCAGCCACCCTCCCGGGACTGGCACAGATACGCAGTATTTT. Translating it yields CASSHPPGTGTDTQYF.

V usage is TRBV6-5 and J usage is TRBJ1-1; unclear D gene. This CDR3 contains 13 residues. The germline CDR1 and CDR2 sequences are MNHEY and SVGAGI. Trimming removed 2 bases at V and 1 base at J, with 5 bases between. The CDR3: CASSYGENTEAFF. The CDR3 DNA reads TGTGCCAGCAGTTACGGGGAGAACACTGAAGCTTTCTTT.

V usage is TRBV5-1 and J usage is TRBJ2-1; 10 bases align to TRBD1. This CDR3 is 17 amino acids long. The V gene end was trimmed by 4 bases and the J gene end by 0 bases; junction bases not matched to a gene: 7. Germline assignment: CDR1 SGHRS and CDR2 YFSETQ. The CDR3 DNA reads as TGCGCCAGCAGCCTCGAAGGACAGGGGGTCTCCTACAATGAGCAGTTCTTC. Translation gives CASSLEGQGVSYNEQFF.